This T cell receptor (beta chain) stems from a study of beta chain features in type 1 diabetes. Study-level points and caveats: When Type 1 diabetes patients were examined, their TCRB CDR3s proved moderately but significantly shorter in all four CD4+ subsets. Shorter templates might be favored by PCR, equally in patients and controls.

The sample holds a few counts of this clone. The antigen is unknown. Other DNA sequences within the sample encode an identical CDR3. This CDR3 region has 17 residues. Germline CDR1 reads SGHRS; CDR2 reads YFSETQ. V shed 0 bases, J shed 0 bases, and the junction held 3 bases outside the gene matches. Reverse transcription of all isolated RNA meant that expressed TCRB transcripts were sequenced. The table came from immunoSEQ multiplex PCR; TCRdb's copy has only in-frame clones and leaves some out. Here the sample spans about 150,000 clones, approximately 9.1% being singletons. This clonotype was obtained from a woman aged 25 to 39 with type 1 diabetes. The sample comprised central memory CD4+ T cells from blood. The rearrangement links TRBV5-1 to TRBJ2-2; TRBD2 aligns across 9 bases. CDR3 nucleotide sequence: TGCGCCAGCAGCTTGGCTGCGGGGGGGCCGAACACCGGGGAGCTGTTTTTT. Residues: CASSLAAGGPNTGELFF.